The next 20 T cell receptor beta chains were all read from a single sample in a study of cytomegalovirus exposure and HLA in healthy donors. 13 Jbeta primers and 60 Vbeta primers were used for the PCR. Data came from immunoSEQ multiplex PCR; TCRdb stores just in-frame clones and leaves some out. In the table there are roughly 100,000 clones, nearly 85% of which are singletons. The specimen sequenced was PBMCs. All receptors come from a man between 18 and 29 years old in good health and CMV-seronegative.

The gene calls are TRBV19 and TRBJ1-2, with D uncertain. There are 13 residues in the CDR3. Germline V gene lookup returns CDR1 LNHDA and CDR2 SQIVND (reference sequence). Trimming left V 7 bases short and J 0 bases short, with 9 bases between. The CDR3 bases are TGTGCCAGTACGCAGATTGCTAACTATGGCTACACCTTC. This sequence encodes CASTQIANYGYTF.

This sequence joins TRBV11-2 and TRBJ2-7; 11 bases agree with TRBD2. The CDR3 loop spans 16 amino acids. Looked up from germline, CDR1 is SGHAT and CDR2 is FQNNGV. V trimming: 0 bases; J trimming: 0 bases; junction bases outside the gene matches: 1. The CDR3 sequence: CASSLELAGVSYEQYF. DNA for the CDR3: TGTGCCAGCAGCTTAGAACTAGCGGGAGTCTCCTACGAGCAGTACTTC.

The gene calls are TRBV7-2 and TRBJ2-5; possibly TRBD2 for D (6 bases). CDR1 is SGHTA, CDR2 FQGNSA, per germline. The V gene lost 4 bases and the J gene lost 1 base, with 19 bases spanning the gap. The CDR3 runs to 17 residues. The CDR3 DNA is TGTGCCAGCAGCTACCTCGAGATAGCGGAAACCCAAGAGACCCAGTACTTC. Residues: CASSYLEIAETQETQYF.

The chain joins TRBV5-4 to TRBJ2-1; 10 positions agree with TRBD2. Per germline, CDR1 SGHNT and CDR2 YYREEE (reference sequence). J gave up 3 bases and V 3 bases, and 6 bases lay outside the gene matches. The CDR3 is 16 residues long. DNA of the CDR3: TGTGCCAGCAGCTCCCCTAGCGGGAGACTCTACAATGAGCAGTTCTTC. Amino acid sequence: CASSSPSGRLYNEQFF.

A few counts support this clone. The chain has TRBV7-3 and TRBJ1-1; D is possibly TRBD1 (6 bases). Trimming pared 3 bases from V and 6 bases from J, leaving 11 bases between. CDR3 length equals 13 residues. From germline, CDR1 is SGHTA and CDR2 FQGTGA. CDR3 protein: CASSFTGKSEAFF. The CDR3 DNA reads TGTGCCAGCAGCTTTACAGGGAAATCTGAAGCTTTCTTT.

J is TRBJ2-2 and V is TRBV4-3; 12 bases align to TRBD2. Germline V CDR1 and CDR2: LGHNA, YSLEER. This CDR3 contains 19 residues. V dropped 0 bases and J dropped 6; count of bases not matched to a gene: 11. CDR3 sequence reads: CASSQDRLAGGLSPGELFF. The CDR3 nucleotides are TGCGCCAGCAGCCAAGATAGGCTAGCGGGAGGGTTATCTCCCGGGGAGCTGTTTTTT.

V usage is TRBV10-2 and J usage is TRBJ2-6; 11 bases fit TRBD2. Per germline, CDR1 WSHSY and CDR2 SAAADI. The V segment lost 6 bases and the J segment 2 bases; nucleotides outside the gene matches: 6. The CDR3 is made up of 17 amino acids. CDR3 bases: TGCGCCAGCAGCCTTAGCGGGAGGGCCGCTGGGGCCAACGTCCTGACTTTC. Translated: CASSLSGRAAGANVLTF.

The CDR3 coding sequence is TGTGCCAGCAGCTTGGGACTAGCGGCCCTTTACGAGCAGTACTTC. Translated: CASSLGLAALYEQYF. The chain links TRBV5-6 to TRBJ2-7; 9 bases are shared with TRBD2. This CDR3 is 15 amino acids long. The V gene end was trimmed by 0 bases and the J gene end by 4 bases; junction bases not matched to a gene: 5. In germline, CDR1 is SGHDT, CDR2 YYEEEE.

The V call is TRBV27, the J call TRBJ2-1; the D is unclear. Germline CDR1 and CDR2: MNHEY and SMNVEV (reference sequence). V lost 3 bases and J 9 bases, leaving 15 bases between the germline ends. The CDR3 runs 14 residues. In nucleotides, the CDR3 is TGTGCCAGCAGTTTCGGAGTCACCTCGGGTGAGCAGTTCTTC. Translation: CASSFGVTSGEQFF.

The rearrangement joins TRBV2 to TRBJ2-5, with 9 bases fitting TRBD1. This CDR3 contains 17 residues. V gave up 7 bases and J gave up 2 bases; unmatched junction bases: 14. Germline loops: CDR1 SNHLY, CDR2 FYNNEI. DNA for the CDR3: TGTGCCAGCACCAGAGGACAGGGGTGGAGGGGGCAAGAGACCCAGTACTTC. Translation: CASTRGQGWRGQETQYF. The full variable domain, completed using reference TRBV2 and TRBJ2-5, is EPEVTQTPSHQVTQMGQEVILRCVPISNHLYFYWYRQILGQKVEFLVSFYNNEISEKSEIFDDQFSVERPDGSNFTLKIRSTKLEDSAMYFCASTRGQGWRGQETQYFGPGTRLLVL.

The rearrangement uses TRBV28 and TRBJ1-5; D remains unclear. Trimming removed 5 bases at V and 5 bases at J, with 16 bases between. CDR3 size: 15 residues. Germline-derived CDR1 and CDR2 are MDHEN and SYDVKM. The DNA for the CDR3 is TGTGCCAGCAGTCCATACCATAGGGAGGATCAGCCCCAGCATTTT. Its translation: CASSPYHREDQPQHF.

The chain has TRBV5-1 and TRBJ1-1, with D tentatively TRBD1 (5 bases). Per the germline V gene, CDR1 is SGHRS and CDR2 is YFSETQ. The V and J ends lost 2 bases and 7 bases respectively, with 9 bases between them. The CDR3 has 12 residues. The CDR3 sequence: CASSLRDSEAFF. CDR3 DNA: TGCGCCAGCAGCTTACGAGACAGTGAAGCTTTCTTT.

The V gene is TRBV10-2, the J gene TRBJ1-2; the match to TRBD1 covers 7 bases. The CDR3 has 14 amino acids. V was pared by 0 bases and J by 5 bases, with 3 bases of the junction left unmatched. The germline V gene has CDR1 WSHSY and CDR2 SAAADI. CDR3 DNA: TGCGCCAGCAGTGAGTCGGCCAGGGGGTATGGCTACACCTTC. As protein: CASSESARGYGYTF.

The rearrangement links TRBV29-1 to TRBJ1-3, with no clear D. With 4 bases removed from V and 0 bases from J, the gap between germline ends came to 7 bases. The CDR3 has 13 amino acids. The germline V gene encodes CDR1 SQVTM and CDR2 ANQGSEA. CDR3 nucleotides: TGCAGCGTTGCGGAGTACTCTGGAAACACCATATATTTT. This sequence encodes CSVAEYSGNTIYF.

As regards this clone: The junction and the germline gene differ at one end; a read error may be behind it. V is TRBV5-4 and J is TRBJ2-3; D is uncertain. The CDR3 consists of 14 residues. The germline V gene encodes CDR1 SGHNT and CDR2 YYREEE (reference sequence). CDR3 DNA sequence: TGCGCCAGCAGCCAAGAGTACCCGGGAGATACGCAGTATTTT. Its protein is CASSQEYPGDTQYF.

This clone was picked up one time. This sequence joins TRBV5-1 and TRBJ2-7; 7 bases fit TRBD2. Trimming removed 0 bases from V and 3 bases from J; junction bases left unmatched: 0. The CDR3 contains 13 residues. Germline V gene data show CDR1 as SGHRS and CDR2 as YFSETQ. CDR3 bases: TGCGCCAGCAGCTTGGGGGGGGGCTACGAGCAGTACTTC. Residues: CASSLGGGYEQYF.

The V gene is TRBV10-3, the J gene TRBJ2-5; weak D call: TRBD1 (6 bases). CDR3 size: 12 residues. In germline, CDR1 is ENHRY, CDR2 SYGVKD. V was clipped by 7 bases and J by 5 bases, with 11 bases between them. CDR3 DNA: TGTGCCATCAAGGGGGATGGGGAGACCCAGTACTTC. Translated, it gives CAIKGDGETQYF.

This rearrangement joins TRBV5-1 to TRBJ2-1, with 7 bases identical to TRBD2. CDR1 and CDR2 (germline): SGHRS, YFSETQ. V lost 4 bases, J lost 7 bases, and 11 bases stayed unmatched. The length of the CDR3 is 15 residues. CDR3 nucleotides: TGCGCCAGCAGCCCCCGCCGCGGGAGTGTAAATGAGCAGTTCTTC. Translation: CASSPRRGSVNEQFF. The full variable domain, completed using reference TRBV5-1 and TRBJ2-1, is KAGVTQTPRYLIKTRGQQVTLSCSPISGHRSVSWYQQTPGQGLQFLFEYFSETQRNKGNFPGRFSGRQFSNSRSEMNVSTLELGDSALYLCASSPRRGSVNEQFFGPGTRLTVL.

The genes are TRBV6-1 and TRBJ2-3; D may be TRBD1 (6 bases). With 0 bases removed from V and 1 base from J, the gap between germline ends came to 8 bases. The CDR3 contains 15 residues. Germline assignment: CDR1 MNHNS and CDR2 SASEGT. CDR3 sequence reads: CASSEATGRTDTQYF. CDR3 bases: TGTGCCAGCAGTGAAGCTACAGGGCGCACAGATACGCAGTATTTT.

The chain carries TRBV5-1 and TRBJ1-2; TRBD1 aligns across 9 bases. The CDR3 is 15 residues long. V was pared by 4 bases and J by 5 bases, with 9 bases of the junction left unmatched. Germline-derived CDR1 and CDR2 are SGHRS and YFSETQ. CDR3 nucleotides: TGCGCCAGCAGCATTGGTACAGGGGGCAGGTATGGCTACACCTTC. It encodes CASSIGTGGRYGYTF.